This T cell receptor beta chain was captured in a study of blood T cell repertoires in COVID-19. Whole-study context: Spain, Italy and the United States supplied samples that represented acute and convalescent COVID-19. PBMCs, B-cell-depleted T cells, or T cells were the source of the cDNA or gDNA that made up the material.

Source study methods: Cell counts per sample came from amplifying reference gene primers. The data were produced by immunoSEQ multiplex PCR, yet TCRdb's version contains in-frame clones alone and is incomplete. Clone size and V and J calls were adopted from that table, with D and trimming inferred from the DNA. The repertoire consists of around 270,000 clones, with 88% occurring once and the leading ten covering about 4%. This CDR3 is 17 amino acids long. The chain couples TRBV21-1 to TRBJ2-2; the tabulated D call, TRBD2, remains unverified against the DNA. TRBV21-1 is a pseudogene locus. Input material: peripheral blood. The clonotype was recovered from a man aged 60 to 75 who had recovered from COVID-19. CDR3 nucleotide sequence: TGTGCCAGCACCCGCATGGCTAGCGGGGCCCCAGCCGGGGAGCTGTTTTTT. Translated: CASTRMASGAPAGELFF.